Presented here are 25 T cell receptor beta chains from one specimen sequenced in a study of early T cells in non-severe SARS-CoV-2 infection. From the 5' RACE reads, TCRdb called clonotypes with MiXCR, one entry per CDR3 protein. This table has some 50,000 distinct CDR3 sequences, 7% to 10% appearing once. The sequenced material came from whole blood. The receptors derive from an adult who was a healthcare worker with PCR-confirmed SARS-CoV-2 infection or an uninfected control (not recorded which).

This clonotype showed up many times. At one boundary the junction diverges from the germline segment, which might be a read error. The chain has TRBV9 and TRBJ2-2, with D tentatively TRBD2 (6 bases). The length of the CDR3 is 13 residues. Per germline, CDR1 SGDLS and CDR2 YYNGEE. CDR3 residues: CASSVGGPGVLFF. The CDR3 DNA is TGTGCCAGCAGCGTCGGAGGGCCCGGGGTGCTGTTTTTT.

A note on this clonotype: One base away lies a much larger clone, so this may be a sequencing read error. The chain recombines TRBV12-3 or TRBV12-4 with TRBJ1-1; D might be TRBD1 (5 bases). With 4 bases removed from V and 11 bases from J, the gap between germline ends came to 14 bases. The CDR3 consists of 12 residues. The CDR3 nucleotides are TGTGCCAGCAGTTCGGGGGGGAAGTCGGCTTTCTTT. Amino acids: CASSSGGKSAFF.

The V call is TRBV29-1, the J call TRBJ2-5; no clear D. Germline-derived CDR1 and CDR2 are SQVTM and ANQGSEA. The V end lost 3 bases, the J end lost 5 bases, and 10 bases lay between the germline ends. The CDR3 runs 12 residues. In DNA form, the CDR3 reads TGCAGCGTTGATCTTCAAAGGGAGACCCAGTACTTC. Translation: CSVDLQRETQYF.

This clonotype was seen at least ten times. The CDR3 coding sequence is TGTGCCAGTACATCCGGGGCGGAGGAGACCCAGTACTTC. Translating it yields CASTSGAEETQYF. The rearrangement joins TRBV6-6 to TRBJ2-5; D may correspond to TRBD1 or TRBD2 (5 bases each). This CDR3 contains 13 residues. Trimming cost V 9 bases and J 5 bases, with 16 bases left between them. Germline lookup yields CDR1 MNHNY and CDR2 SVGAGI (reference sequence).

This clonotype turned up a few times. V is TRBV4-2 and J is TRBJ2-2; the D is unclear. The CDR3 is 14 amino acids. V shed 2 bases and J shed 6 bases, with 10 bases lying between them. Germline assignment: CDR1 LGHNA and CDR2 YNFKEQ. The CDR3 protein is CASSQPGDSGELFF. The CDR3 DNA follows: TGTGCCAGCAGCCAACCAGGTGATTCCGGGGAGCTGTTTTTT.

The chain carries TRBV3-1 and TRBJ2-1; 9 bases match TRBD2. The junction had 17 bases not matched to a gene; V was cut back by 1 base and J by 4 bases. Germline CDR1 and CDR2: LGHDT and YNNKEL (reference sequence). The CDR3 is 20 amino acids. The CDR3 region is CASSQVPWLAGPDKYNEQFF. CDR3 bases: TGTGCCAGCAGCCAAGTCCCCTGGCTAGCGGGGCCGGACAAATACAATGAGCAGTTCTTC.

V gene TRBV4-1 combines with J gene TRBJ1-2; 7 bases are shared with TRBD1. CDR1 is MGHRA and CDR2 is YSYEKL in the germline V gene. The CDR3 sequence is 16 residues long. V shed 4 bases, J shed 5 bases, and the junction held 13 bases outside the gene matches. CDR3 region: CASSRGTVATSYGYTF. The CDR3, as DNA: TGCGCCAGCAGCCGGGGGACAGTGGCCACGTCATATGGCTACACCTTC.

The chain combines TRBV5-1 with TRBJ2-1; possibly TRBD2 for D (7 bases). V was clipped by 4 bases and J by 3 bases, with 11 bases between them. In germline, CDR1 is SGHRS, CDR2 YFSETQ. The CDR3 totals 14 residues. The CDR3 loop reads CASSPGDYYNEQFF. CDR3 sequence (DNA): TGCGCCAGCAGCCCAGGGGACTACTACAATGAGCAGTTCTTC.

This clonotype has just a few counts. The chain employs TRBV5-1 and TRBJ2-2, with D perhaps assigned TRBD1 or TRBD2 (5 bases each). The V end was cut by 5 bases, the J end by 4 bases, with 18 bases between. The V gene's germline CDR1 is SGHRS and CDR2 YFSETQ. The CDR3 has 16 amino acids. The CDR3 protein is CASSLTGATTTGELFF. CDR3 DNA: TGCGCCAGCAGTCTTACCGGGGCCACCACCACCGGGGAGCTGTTTTTT.

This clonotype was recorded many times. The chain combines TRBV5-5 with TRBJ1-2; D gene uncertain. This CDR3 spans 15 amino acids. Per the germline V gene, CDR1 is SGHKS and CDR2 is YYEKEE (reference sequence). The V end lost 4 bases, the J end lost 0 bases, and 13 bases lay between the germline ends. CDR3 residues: CASSPQGGSNYGYTF. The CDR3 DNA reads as TGTGCCAGCAGCCCCCAAGGTGGATCTAACTATGGCTACACCTTC. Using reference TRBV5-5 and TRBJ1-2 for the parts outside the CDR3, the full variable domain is DAGVTQSPTHLIKTRGQQVTLRCSPISGHKSVSWYQQVLGQGPQFIFQYYEKEERGRGNFPDRFSARQFPNYSSELNVNALLLGDSALYLCASSPQGGSNYGYTFGSGTRLTVV.

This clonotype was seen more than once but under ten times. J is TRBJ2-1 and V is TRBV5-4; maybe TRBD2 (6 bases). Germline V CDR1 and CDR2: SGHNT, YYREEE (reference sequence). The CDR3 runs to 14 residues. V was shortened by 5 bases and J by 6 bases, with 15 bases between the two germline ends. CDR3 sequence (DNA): TGTGCCAGCAGTAAAGAGACTAGGGGCAATGAGCAGTTCTTC. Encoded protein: CASSKETRGNEQFF.

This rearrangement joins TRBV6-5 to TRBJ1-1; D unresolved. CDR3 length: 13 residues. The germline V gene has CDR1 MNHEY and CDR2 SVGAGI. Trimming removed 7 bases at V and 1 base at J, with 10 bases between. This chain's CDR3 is CASKDTTNTEAFF. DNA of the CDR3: TGTGCCAGCAAAGACACCACGAACACTGAAGCTTTCTTT.

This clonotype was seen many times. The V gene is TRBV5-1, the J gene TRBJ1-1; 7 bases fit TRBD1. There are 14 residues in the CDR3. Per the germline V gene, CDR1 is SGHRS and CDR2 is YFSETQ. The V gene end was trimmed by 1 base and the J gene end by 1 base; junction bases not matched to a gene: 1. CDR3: CASSLRQGNTEAFF. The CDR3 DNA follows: TGCGCCAGCAGCTTGAGACAGGGGAACACTGAAGCTTTCTTT.

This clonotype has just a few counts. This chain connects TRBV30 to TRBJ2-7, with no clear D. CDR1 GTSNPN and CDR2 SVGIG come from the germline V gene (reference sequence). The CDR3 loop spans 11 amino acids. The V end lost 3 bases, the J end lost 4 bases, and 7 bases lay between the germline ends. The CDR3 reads CAWRTFYEQYF. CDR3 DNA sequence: TGTGCCTGGAGAACCTTTTACGAGCAGTACTTC.

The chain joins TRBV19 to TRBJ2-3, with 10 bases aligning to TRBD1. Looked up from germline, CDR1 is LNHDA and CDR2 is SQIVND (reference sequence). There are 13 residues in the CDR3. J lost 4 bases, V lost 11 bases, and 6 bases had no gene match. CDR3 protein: CAVGDRGSDTQYF. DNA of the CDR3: TGTGCCGTAGGGGACAGGGGTTCAGATACGCAGTATTTT.

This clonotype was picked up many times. CDR3 nucleotide sequence: TGTGCCAGCAGCTTGAGGGACAGGGTAAACACTGAAGCTTTCTTT. Residues: CASSLRDRVNTEAFF. The gene calls are TRBV5-4 and TRBJ1-1; 9 nucleotides agree with TRBD1. This CDR3 region has 15 residues. Germline-derived CDR1 and CDR2 are SGHNT and YYREEE (reference sequence). V lost 1 base to trimming and J lost 2 bases; unmatched junction nucleotides: 3. Based on the CDR3 plus reference TRBV5-4 and TRBJ1-1, the full variable domain is ETGVTQSPTHLIKTRGQQVTLRCSSQSGHNTVSWYQQALGQGPQFIFQYYREEENGRGNFPPRFSGLQFPNYSSELNVNALELDDSALYLCASSLRDRVNTEAFFGQGTRLTVV.

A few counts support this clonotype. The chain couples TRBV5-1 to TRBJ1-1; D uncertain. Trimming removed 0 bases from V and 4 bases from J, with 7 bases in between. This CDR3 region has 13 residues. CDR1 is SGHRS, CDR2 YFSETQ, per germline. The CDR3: CASSLVISTEAFF. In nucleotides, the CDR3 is TGCGCCAGCAGCTTGGTGATTAGCACTGAAGCTTTCTTT.

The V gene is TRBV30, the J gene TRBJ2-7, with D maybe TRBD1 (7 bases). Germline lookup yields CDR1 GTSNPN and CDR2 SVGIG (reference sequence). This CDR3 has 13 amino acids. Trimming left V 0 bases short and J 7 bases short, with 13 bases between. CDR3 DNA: TGTGCCTGGAGTGTCGGGGACAGCGGGGAGCAGTACTTC. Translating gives CAWSVGDSGEQYF.

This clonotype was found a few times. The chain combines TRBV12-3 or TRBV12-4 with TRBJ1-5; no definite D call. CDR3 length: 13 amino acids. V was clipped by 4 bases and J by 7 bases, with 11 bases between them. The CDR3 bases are TGTGCCAGCAGTTACCGCACGGGACAGCCCCAGCATTTT. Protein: CASSYRTGQPQHF.

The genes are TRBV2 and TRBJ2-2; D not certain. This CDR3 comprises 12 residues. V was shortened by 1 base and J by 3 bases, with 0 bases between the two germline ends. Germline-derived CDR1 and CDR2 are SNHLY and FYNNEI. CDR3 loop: CASSEDTGELFF. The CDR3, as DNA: TGTGCCAGCAGTGAAGACACCGGGGAGCTGTTTTTT.

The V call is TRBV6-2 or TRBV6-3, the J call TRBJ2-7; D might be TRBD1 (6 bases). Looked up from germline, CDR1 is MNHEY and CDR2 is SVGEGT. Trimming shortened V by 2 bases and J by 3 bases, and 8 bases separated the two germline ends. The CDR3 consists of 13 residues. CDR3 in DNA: TGTGCCAGCAGTTACGGGGACAACTACGAGCAGTACTTC. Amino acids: CASSYGDNYEQYF.

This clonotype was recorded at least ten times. CDR3 loop: CATSVTGTSGGDQFF. In nucleotides, the CDR3 is TGTGCCACCTCTGTAACCGGGACTAGCGGGGGAGATCAGTTCTTC. The chain recombines TRBV12-3 or TRBV12-4 with TRBJ2-1; 14 nucleotides line up with TRBD2. J gave up 13 bases and V 10 bases, and 15 bases lay outside the gene matches. The CDR3 has 15 residues.

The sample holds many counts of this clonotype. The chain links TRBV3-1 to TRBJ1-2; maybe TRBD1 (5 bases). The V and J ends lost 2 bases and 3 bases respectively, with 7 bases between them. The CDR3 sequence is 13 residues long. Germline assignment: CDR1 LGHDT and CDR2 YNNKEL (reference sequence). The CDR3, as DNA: TGTGCCAGCAGCCAACAGGGCGACTATGGCTACACCTTC. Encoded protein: CASSQQGDYGYTF.

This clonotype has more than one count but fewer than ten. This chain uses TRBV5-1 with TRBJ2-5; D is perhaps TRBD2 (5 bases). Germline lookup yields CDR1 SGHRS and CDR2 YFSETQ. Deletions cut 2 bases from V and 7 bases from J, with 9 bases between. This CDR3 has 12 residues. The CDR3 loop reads CASSFAGRTQYF. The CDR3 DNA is TGCGCCAGCAGCTTCGCGGGCAGGACCCAGTACTTC.

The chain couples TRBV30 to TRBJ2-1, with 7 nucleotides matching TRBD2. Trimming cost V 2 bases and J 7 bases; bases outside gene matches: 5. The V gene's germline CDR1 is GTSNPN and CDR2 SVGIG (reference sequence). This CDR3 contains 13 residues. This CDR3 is CAWSRNGGNEQFF. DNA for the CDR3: TGTGCCTGGAGTCGAAACGGGGGGAATGAGCAGTTCTTC.